Shown below are 15 T cell receptor beta chains from a single sample sequenced in a study of synovial regulatory T cells in juvenile arthritis. Profiling relied on immunoSEQ multiplex PCR, and the TCRdb table lists in-frame clones only, not all of them. Recorded for this sample: 9,000 to 10,000 clones. Material: Treg cells from blood. Subset of the sample: remaining (HLA-DR-negative) circulating blood Treg cells. The receptors were sampled from a donor younger than 30 with juvenile idiopathic arthritis.

This chain uses TRBV7-8 with TRBJ2-1; TCRdb outputs TRBD2, but without DNA this stays unchecked. CDR3 length: 14 residues. No DNA is given. Looked up from germline, CDR1 is SGHVS and CDR2 is FQNEAQ. CDR3 amino acids: CASSSLASGRDQFF. Full variable domain (missing parts from reference TRBV7-8 and TRBJ2-1): GAGVSQSPRYKVAKRGQDVALRCDPISGHVSLFWYQQALGQGPEFLTYFQNEAQLDKSGLPSDRFFAERPEGSVSTLKIQRTQQEDSAVYLCASSSLASGRDQFFGPGTRLTVL.

The chain joins TRBV6-1 to TRBJ1-1. Germline CDR1 MNHNS, CDR2 SASEGT. This CDR3 region has 13 residues. There is no recorded DNA. CDR3: CASSEARNTEAFF.

V and J are TRBV5-6 and TRBJ2-2; the TRBD2 assignment by TCRdb is unverifiable without DNA. CDR3 length equals 14 residues. Nucleotide data are not available. Germline lookup yields CDR1 SGHDT and CDR2 YYEEEE. The CDR3 loop is CASSFGGFAGELFF.

This CDR3 is CASSLLGAGGSNQPQHF. The rearrangement links TRBV28 to TRBJ1-5; lacking DNA, the TRBD1 call made by TCRdb goes unchecked. CDR1 and CDR2 (germline): MDHEN, SYDVKM. CDR3 length: 17 amino acids. Only the protein is on record.

The rearrangement links TRBV5-1 to TRBJ1-2; TCRdb proposes TRBD1, but this gene call is untestable without DNA. The CDR3 runs to 14 residues. Nucleotide data are not available. The germline V gene has CDR1 SGHRS and CDR2 YFSETQ. The chain's CDR3 is CASSLEAGNYGYTF.

V usage is TRBV7-2 and J usage is TRBJ1-2; the TRBD1 assignment by TCRdb is unverifiable without DNA. The CDR3 is 14 residues long. The protein alone is recorded here. The germline CDR1 and CDR2 sequences are SGHTA and FQGNSA. CDR3 sequence reads: CASSQDRVSYGYTF.

CDR3 residues: CASSLAIRSNYEQYF. V and J are TRBV7-2 and TRBJ2-7; TCRdb indicates TRBD2, and absent DNA this call remains unverified. The germline gives CDR1 SGHTA, CDR2 FQGNSA. CDR3 length: 15 residues. Only the protein is available.

This chain uses TRBV18 with TRBJ2-7; the TCRdb D gene call, TRBD1, has no DNA to confirm it. The length of the CDR3 is 16 residues. No DNA is given. In germline, CDR1 is KGHSH, CDR2 LQKENI. CDR3 sequence reads: CASSPNLQGLTYEQYF.

V usage is TRBV6-1 and J usage is TRBJ1-4. This CDR3 region has 16 residues. No DNA sequence is on record. CDR1 MNHNS and CDR2 SASEGT come from the germline V gene. CDR3: CASSEGFRGRSEKLFF.

The J gene is TRBJ2-7, the V gene TRBV27; as DNA is missing, the TRBD1 call by TCRdb cannot be tested. Germline values: CDR1 MNHEY, CDR2 SMNVEV (reference sequence). This CDR3 region has 14 residues. No DNA was logged. This chain's CDR3 is CASSSYGASYEQYF.

The chain employs TRBV28 and TRBJ2-7; TCRdb designates TRBD2, a call that cannot be tested without DNA. CDR1 is MDHEN, CDR2 SYDVKM, per germline. The CDR3 totals 14 residues. No nucleotide data were recorded. The chain's CDR3 is CASSGGTVPYEQYF.

V gene TRBV10-3 combines with J gene TRBJ2-1; the TCRdb D gene call, TRBD2, has no DNA to confirm it. Looked up from germline, CDR1 is ENHRY and CDR2 is SYGVKD. The CDR3 runs 15 residues. Nucleotide data are not available. CDR3 region: CAISERASGILEQFF.

CDR3 region: CSVAGRVGYGYTF. The chain joins TRBV29-1 to TRBJ1-2; TCRdb's assignment of TRBD1 cannot be checked, as there is no DNA. This CDR3 comprises 13 residues. No DNA is listed. Germline lookup yields CDR1 SQVTM and CDR2 ANQGSEA. The full variable domain, completed using reference TRBV29-1 and TRBJ1-2, is SAVISQKPSRDICQRGTSLTIQCQVDSQVTMMFWYRQQPGQSLTLIATANQGSEATYESGFVIDKFPISRPNLTFSTLTVSNMSPEDSSIYLCSVAGRVGYGYTFGSGTRLTVV.

The J gene is TRBJ2-3, the V gene TRBV5-6; the TCRdb call, TRBD2, lacks DNA for checking. The CDR3 has 16 amino acids. A DNA sequence was not provided. The germline V gene encodes CDR1 SGHDT and CDR2 YYEEEE. This CDR3 is CASSSGLASSTDTQYF.

The chain has TRBV27 and TRBJ2-1; TCRdb's assignment of TRBD1 cannot be checked, as there is no DNA. This CDR3 contains 15 residues. No DNA accompanies this entry. CDR1 MNHEY and CDR2 SMNVEV come from the germline V gene (reference sequence). CDR3 sequence reads: CASSKEDRAYNEQFF.